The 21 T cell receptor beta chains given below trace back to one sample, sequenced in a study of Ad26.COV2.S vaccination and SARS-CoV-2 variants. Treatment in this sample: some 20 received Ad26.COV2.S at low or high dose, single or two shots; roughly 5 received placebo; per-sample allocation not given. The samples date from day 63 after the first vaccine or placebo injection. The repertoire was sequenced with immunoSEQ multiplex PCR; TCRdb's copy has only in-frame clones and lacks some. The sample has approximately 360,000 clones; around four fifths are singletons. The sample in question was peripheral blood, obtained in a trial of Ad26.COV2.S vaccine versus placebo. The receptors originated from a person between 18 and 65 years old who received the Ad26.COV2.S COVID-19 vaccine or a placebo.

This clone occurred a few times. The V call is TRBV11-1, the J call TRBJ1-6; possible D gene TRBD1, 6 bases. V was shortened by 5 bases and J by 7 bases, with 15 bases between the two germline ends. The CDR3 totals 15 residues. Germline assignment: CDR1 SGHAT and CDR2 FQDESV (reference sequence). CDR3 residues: CASSPDPQGNSPLHF. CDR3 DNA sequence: TGTGCCAGCAGCCCGGACCCTCAGGGGAATTCACCCCTCCACTTT. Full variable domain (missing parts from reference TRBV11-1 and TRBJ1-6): EAEVAQSPRYKITEKSQAVAFWCDPISGHATLYWYRQILGQGPELLVQFQDESVVDDSQLPKDRFSAERLKGVDSTLKIQPAELGDSAMYLCASSPDPQGNSPLHFGNGTRLTVT.

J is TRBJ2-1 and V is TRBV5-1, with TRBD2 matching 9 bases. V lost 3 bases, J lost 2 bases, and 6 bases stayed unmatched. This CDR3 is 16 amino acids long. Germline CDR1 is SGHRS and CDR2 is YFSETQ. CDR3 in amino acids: CASSSTSGRTYNEQFF. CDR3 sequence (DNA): TGCGCCAGCAGCTCCACTAGCGGGCGTACCTACAATGAGCAGTTCTTC.

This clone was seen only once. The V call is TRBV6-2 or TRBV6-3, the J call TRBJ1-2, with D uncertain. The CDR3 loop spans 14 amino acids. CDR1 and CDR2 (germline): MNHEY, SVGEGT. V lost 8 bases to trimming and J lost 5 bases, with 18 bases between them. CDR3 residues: CASRFVGIGYGYTF. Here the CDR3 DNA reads TGTGCCAGCCGTTTTGTCGGGATAGGATATGGCTACACCTTC.

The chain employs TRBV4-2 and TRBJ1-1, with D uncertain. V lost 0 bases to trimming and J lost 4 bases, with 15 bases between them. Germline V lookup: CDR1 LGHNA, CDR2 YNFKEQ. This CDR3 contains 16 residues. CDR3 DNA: TGTGCCAGCAGCCAAGATGAGTGGAGAGCCCCCACTGAAGCTTTCTTT. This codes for CASSQDEWRAPTEAFF.

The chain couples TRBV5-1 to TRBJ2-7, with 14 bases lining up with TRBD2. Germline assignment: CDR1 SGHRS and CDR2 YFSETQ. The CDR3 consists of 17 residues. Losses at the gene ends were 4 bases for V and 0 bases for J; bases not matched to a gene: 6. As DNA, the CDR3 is TGCGCCAGCAGCCGCCAGACTAGCGGGAGGGCCTCCTACGAGCAGTACTTC. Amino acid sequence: CASSRQTSGRASYEQYF.

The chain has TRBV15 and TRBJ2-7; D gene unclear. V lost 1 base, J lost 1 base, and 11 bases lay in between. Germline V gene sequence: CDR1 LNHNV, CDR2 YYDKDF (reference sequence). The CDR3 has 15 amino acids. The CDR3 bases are TGTGCCACCAGCAGAGTAAGACGCGCGTCCTACGAGCAGTACTTC. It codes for CATSRVRRASYEQYF. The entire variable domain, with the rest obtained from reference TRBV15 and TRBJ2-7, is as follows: DAMVIQNPRYQVTQFGKPVTLSCSQTLNHNVMYWYQQKSSQAPKLLFHYYDKDFNNEADTPDNFQSRRPNTSFCFLDIRSPGLGDTAMYLCATSRVRRASYEQYFGPGTRLTVT.

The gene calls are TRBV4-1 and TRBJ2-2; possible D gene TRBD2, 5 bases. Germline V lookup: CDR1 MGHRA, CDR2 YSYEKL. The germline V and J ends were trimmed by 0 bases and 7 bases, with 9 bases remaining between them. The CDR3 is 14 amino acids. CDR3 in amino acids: CASSQDPGGGELFF. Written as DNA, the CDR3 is TGCGCCAGCAGCCAAGACCCAGGAGGCGGGGAGCTGTTTTTT.

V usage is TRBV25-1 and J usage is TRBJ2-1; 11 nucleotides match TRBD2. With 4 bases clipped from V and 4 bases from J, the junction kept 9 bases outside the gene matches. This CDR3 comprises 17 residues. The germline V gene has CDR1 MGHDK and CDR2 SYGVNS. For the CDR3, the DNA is TGTGCCAGCAGTGCCAAGGACGGGACTAGCGGTTACAATGAGCAGTTCTTC. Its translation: CASSAKDGTSGYNEQFF. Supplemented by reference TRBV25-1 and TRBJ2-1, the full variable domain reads EADIYQTPRYLVIGTGKKITLECSQTMGHDKMYWYQQDPGMELHLIHYSYGVNSTEKGDLSSESTVSRIRTEHFPLTLESARPSHTSQYLCASSAKDGTSGYNEQFFGPGTRLTVL.

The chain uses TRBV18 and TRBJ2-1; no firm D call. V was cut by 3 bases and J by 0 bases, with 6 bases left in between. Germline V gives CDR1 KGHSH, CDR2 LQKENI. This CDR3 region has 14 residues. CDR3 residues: CASSPDPSYNEQFF. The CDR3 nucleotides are TGTGCCAGCTCACCCGACCCCTCCTACAATGAGCAGTTCTTC. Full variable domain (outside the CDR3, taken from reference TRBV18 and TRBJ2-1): NAGVMQNPRHLVRRRGQEARLRCSPMKGHSHVYWYRQLPEEGLKFMVYLQKENIIDESGMPKERFSAEFPKEGPSILRIQQVVRGDSAAYFCASSPDPSYNEQFFGPGTRLTVL.

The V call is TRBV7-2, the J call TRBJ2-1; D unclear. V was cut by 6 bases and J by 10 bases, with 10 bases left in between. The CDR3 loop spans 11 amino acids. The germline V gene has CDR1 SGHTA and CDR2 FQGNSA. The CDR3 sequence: CASSPHREQFF. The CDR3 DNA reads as TGTGCCAGCAGTCCCCACAGAGAGCAGTTCTTC.

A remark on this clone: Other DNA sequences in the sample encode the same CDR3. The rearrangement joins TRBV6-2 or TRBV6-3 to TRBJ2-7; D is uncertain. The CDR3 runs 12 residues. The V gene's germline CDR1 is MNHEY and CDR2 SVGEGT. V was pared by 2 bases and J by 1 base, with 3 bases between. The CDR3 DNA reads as TGTGCCAGCAGTTACCCGTCCTACGAGCAGTACTTC. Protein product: CASSYPSYEQYF.

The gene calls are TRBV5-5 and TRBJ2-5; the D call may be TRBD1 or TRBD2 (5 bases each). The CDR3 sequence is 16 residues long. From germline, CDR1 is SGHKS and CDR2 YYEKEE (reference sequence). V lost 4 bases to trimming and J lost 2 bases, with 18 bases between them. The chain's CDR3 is CASSAKFRDGQETQYF. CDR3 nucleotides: TGTGCCAGCAGCGCCAAATTCAGGGACGGGCAAGAGACCCAGTACTTC. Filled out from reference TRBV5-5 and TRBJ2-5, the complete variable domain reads DAGVTQSPTHLIKTRGQQVTLRCSPISGHKSVSWYQQVLGQGPQFIFQYYEKEERGRGNFPDRFSARQFPNYSSELNVNALLLGDSALYLCASSAKFRDGQETQYFGPGTRLLVL.

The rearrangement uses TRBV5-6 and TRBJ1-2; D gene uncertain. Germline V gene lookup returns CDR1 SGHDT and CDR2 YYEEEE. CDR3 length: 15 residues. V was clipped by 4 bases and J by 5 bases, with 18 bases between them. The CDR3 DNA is TGTGCCAGCAGCCCAACGTCCAAGCTTTATTATGGCTACACCTTC. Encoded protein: CASSPTSKLYYGYTF.

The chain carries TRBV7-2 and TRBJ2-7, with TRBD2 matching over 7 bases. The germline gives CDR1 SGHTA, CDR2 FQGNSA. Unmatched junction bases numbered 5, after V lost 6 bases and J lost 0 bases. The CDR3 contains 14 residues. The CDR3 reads CASRPGGSSYEQYF. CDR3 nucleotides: TGTGCCAGCAGGCCCGGGGGGAGCTCCTACGAGCAGTACTTC.

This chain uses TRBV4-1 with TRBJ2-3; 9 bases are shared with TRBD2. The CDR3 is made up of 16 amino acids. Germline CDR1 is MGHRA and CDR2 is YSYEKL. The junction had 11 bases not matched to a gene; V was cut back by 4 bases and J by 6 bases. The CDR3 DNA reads TGCGCCAGCAGCCCCGGGAAGCGGGGGGACCCCGATACGCAGTATTTT. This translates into CASSPGKRGDPDTQYF.

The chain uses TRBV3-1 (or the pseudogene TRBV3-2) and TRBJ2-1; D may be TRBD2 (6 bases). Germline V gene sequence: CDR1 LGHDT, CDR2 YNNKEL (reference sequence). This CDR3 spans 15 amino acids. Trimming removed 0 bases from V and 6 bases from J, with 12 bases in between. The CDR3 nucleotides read TGTGCCAGCAGCCAAGATGACACTAGCATCAATGAGCAGTTCTTC. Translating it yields CASSQDDTSINEQFF.

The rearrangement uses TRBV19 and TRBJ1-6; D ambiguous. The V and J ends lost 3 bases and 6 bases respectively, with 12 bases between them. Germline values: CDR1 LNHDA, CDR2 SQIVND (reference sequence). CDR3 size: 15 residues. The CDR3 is CASSIQSASNSPLHF. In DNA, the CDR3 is TGTGCCAGTAGTATCCAATCCGCCTCTAATTCACCCCTCCACTTT.

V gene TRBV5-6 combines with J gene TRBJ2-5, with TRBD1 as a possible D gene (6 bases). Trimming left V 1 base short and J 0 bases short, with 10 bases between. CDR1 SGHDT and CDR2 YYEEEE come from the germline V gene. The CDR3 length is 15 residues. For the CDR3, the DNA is TGTGCCAGCAGCTTGTTATCAGGGGACCAAGAGACCCAGTACTTC. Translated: CASSLLSGDQETQYF.

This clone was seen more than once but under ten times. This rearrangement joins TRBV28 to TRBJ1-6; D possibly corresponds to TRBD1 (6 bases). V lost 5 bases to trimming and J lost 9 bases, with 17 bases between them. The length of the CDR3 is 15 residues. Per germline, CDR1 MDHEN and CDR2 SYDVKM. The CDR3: CASSPPVGAVSPLHF. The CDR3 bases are TGTGCCAGCAGTCCCCCCGTGGGGGCGGTTTCACCCCTCCACTTT. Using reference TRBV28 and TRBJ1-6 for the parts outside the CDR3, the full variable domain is DVKVTQSSRYLVKRTGEKVFLECVQDMDHENMFWYRQDPGLGLRLIYFSYDVKMKEKGDIPEGYSVSREKKERFSLILESASTNQTSMYLCASSPPVGAVSPLHFGNGTRLTVT.

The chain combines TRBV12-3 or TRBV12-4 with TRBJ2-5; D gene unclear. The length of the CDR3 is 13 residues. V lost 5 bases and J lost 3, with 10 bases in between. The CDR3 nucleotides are TGTGCCAGCAGTCCAAGGACGGAAGAGACCCAGTACTTC. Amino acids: CASSPRTEETQYF.

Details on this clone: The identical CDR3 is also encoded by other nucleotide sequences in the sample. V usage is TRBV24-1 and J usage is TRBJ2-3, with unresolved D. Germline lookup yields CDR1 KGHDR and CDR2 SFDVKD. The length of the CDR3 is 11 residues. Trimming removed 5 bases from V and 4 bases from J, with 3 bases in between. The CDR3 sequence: CATSVADTQYF. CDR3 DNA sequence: TGTGCCACCAGTGTTGCAGATACGCAGTATTTT.